This T cell receptor (gamma chain) originates from a study of Vγ9Vδ2 T cells in congenital toxoplasmosis (dated by TCRdb to about 2021). For the wider study: The diagnosis of congenital toxoplasmosis relied on IgG, IgM and IgA serology, Western blot and an in-house interferon-gamma release assay. In this study, researchers looked at the gamma and delta chain CDR3 repertoires of sorted blood gammadelta T cells, comparing infants congenitally infected with T. gondii against uninfected infants. TCR sequencing covered about five infected and under 11 uninfected infants at 2 months, plus 3 infected and 4 uninfected infants at 1 year. Infant repertoires were sequenced at 2 months after birth and at 1 year of age. Paper-wide results and their limitations: Germline-encoded fetal-type TRDV2 CDR3 sequences seemed more prevalent in infected than uninfected roughly 2-month-old infants, suggesting an in utero expansion footprint. A public TRGV9 clonotype was highly prevalent in both infected and uninfected infants. Repertoire differences between infected and uninfected infants were less clear at 1 year of age than at 2 months. At 2 months, infected infants appeared to have fewer N additions in TRGV9 and TRDV2 CDR3s than uninfected infants, particularly in TRDV2-TRDJ1 sequences. Two months was the earliest age with enough suitable sample material for TCR repertoire analysis, so newborn repertoires were not sequenced.

The CDR1 and CDR2 encoded by the germline V gene (reference sequence) are GITISATS and ISYDGTV. Taken from cysteine to phenylalanine, the CDR3 has 16 residues. CDR3 DNA is the only sequence kept; it has 48 bases, read in frame from the first base. The same treatment, consisting of spiramycin and/or pyrimethamine plus sulfadiazine plus folinic acid, was given to the mothers of both infected and uninfected infants. Every infant, whether infected or uninfected, was delivered at term after more than 37 weeks of gestation. Roughly 1 mL of blood was turned into PBMCs through Lymphoprep gradient centrifugation, and the PBMCs were then cryopreserved in liquid nitrogen and sent to Belgium. After thawing, the PBMCs were labeled with Zombie NIR viability dye and stained with antibodies against CD3, TCR gammadelta, Vgamma9 and Vdelta2. A FACSAria III was used to sort CD3+ TCRgammadelta+ T cells, reaching a mean purity of roughly 98%. The RNeasy Micro Kit was used to isolate RNA from about 10,000 sorted gammadelta T cells per sample. The study infants had mothers who were enrolled with primary T. gondii infection during pregnancy. Infant peripheral blood was collected at an outpatient microbiology and virology center in Pavia, Italy.

Using SuperScript II, cDNA was generated through template-switch reverse transcription, with TRGC- and TRDC-specific primers combined in a single tube. The TRGC primer was designed to bind both the TRGC1 and TRGC2 constant genes. TRG and TRD amplification used the KAPA Real-Time Library Amplification Kit, with AMPure XP bead purification between steps. Index PCR with the Nextera XT Index Kit was used to attach Illumina sequencing adapters. TRG and TRD amplicons were sequenced on an Illumina MiSeq with the V2 300 kit, giving 150 bp paired-end reads. The published analysis was carried out like this. Before further analysis, read quality was checked using FastQC version 0.11.8. Reads were aligned to GenBank TRG or TRD reference genes, and CDR3 sequences were built with MiXCR version 3.0.3. MiXCR defaults were kept, except that TRDD gene segments were assembled using 3 rather than 5 consecutive nucleotides. N additions, CDR3 length, J segment length and clonotype sharing between samples were computed with VDJtools version 1.2.1. CDR3 sequences that were out of frame or contained stop codons were removed from the analysis. The overlap of infant repertoires with previously published Vgamma9Vdelta2 repertoires from fetal, cord blood and adult blood was compared. The public reads were reprocessed by TCRdb using CATT, and rows of matching DNA were later combined. The V and J calls reflect TCRdb's pipeline rather than the authors' work. This sample holds more than 300 gamma-chain clones; 52% were observed only once. The ten largest make up roughly 53% of the sample.

This clone was detected only a few times. This receptor's antigen is unknown. A far larger clone lies a single base away; this is likely a read error. The sample contains more than one DNA sequence encoding this CDR3. The chain is encoded by TRGV9 joined to TRGJ1 or TRGJ2. Sequenced material: gamma-delta T cells from blood. This receptor was taken from a child under 10 years old born to a mother with Toxoplasma gondii infection during pregnancy, either congenitally infected or uninfected (not recorded which). In nucleotide form, the sequence is TGTGCATTGTGGGAGGGAACCCTAGGGGCTTATTATAAGAAACTCTTT. Its amino acids are CALWEGTLGAYYKKLF.